These T cell receptor beta chains were read from a single sample in a study of circulating CD8 cells and anti-PD-1 response in melanoma. TCRdb reprocessed the reads with MiXCR, giving one entry per CDR3 protein. The data contain around 660 distinct CDR3 sequences, 3.8% of them singletons. Material: CD8+ T cells from PBMCs, obtained at baseline or after one month of anti-PD-1 therapy (not recorded which). Every receptor here comes from a human donor with melanoma. Each CDR3 is given with its conserved first and last residue. A D gene is named only where the DNA matches it firmly. Size is omitted from some rows. Given values are once, few, many or a class for expanded clones.

v_gene,abundance,d_gene,len,j_gene,CDR3aa
TRBV4-2,large,TRBD1,14,TRBJ2-5,CASSQGGQQETQYF
TRBV4-1,medium-sized,-,13,TRBJ2-7,CASSLQWTYEQYF
TRBV7-9,large,-,13,TRBJ1-2,CASSFMVDSGYTF
TRBV4-1,large,-,13,TRBJ2-7,CASSQGDLYEQYF
TRBV23-1,large,TRBD1,15,TRBJ1-1,CASSRDRGRNTEAFF
TRBV10-3,medium-sized,TRBD1,13,TRBJ1-2,CAISRTGDYGYTF
TRBV5-4,-,-,14,TRBJ1-6,CASSIPGSGSPLHF
TRBV2,large,-,12,TRBJ2-4,CAARGAKNIQYF
TRBV6-6,medium-sized,-,12,TRBJ2-7,CASSLSVYEQYF
TRBV28,medium-sized,-,15,TRBJ2-1,CASSTAGQNYNEQFF
TRBV28,large,-,16,TRBJ2-7,CASTFGDAAISYEQYF
TRBV11-2,large,TRBD1,14,TRBJ2-7,CASSWTGDLYEQYF
TRBV23-1,-,TRBD1,18,TRBJ2-7,CASSQSPPQGQEGYEQYF
TRBV25-1,large,-,16,TRBJ2-2,CASSDDGGRYTGELFF
TRBV27,large,TRBD1,14,TRBJ2-5,CASSKTGVQETQYF
TRBV12-3/TRBV12-4,large,TRBD1,16,TRBJ2-7,CASSPPGQGAVGEQYF
TRBV6-6,large,-,12,TRBJ2-1,CASSLPWGEQFF
TRBV4-1,large,TRBD1,17,TRBJ2-4,CASSQDATGGVTNIQYF
TRBV28,-,TRBD1,15,TRBJ1-5,CASRKSWGQQPNLHF
TRBV2,large,-,16,TRBJ2-7,CASRERGPGSTYEQYF
TRBV19,large,-,11,TRBJ1-1,CASSTRWGAFF
TRBV4-3,medium-sized,-,13,TRBJ2-1,CASSQEGGEEQFF
TRBV20-1,few,-,12,TRBJ1-2,CSARWGYYGYTF
TRBV9,large,-,13,TRBJ2-7,CASSVGGASEQYF
TRBV19,medium-sized,TRBD1,14,TRBJ2-2,CASKGTGDTGELFF
TRBV27,large,TRBD1,15,TRBJ2-7,CASSLWADRGAEQYF
TRBV25-1,large,-,11,TRBJ2-3,CASTWGDTQYF
TRBV9,large,TRBD2,14,TRBJ2-2,CASSGAGGTGELFF
TRBV9,large,-,13,TRBJ2-1,CASSLQAYNEQFF
TRBV20-1,large,-,13,TRBJ2-7,CSARGRRDYEQYF
TRBV12-3/TRBV12-4,large,TRBD1,13,TRBJ1-1,CASSLGQYTEAFF
TRBV29-1,few,-,13,TRBJ2-1,CSVAGGSCNEQFF
TRBV7-9,medium-sized,TRBD2,12,TRBJ2-7,CASSGGGYEQYF
TRBV2,few,-,13,TRBJ2-7,CASSARGMHEQYF
TRBV29-1,large,TRBD1,13,TRBJ2-7,CSVHWTGEREQYF
TRBV29-1,large,-,14,TRBJ2-1,CSAPEGGPYNEQFF
TRBV4-3,large,-,15,TRBJ2-5,CASSQDRASEETQYF
TRBV2,large,TRBD2,15,TRBJ2-2,CASSAGTSGTGELFF
TRBV7-2,large,-,14,TRBJ2-7,CASSLGRRGYEQYF
TRBV29-1,medium-sized,TRBD1,15,TRBJ2-1,CSLGTGSVSYNEQFF
TRBV5-4,large,-,15,TRBJ2-3,CASSVRGASTDTQYF
TRBV19,few,-,14,TRBJ2-4,CASIGGEAKNIQYF
TRBV9,large,TRBD1,16,TRBJ2-4,CASSGASTGSKNIQYF
TRBV28,medium-sized,-,14,TRBJ2-2,CASSPPLDTGELFF
TRBV2,large,-,16,TRBJ1-1,CASSESAPGGLTEAFF
TRBV9,large,-,19,TRBJ1-6,CASSALGQQDSSYNSPLHF
TRBV12-3/TRBV12-4,large,TRBD1,14,TRBJ2-7,CASSWGQGFYEQYF
TRBV2,large,TRBD2,19,TRBJ2-3,CASSVPLKLAGGPKYTQYF
TRBV27,large,-,16,TRBJ2-5,CASSSSLSGPGKTQYF
TRBV19,medium-sized,TRBD2,11,TRBJ2-1,CASNAGTSVFF
TRBV2,large,-,13,TRBJ1-5,CASSDGGGQPQHF
TRBV29-1,large,-,12,TRBJ2-1,CSAMQGSNEQFF